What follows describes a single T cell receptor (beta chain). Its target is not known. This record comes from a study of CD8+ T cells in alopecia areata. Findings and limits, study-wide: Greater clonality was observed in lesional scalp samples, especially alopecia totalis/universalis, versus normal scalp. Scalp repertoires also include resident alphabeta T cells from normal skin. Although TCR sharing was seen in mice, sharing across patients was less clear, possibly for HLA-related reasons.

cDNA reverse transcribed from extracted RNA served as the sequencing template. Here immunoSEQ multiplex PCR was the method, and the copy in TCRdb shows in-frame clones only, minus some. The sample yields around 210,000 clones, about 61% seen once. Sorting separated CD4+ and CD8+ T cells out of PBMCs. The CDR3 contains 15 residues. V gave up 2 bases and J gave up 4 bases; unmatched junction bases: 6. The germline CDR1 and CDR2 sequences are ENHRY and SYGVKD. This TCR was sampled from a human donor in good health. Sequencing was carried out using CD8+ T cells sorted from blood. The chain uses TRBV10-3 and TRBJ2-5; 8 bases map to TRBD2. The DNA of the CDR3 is TGTGCCATCAGTGAGGGGACTAGTAAGGGAGAGACCCAGTACTTC. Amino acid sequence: CAISEGTSKGETQYF.